Shown below are 4 T cell receptor beta chains from a single sample sequenced in a study of preoperative IRX-2 immunotherapy in early breast cancer (dated by TCRdb to 2018 to 2020). The protocol used for the library was the immunoSEQ multiplex PCR assay. Drawn from immuneACCESS, this table holds only the in-frame rearrangements with V and J called that TCRdb kept. Clones are partly lost; checked studies trace under half to an unresolved V gene and leave the rest unexplained. For this sample there are tens of thousands of clones; approximately 95% appear just once. Clones ranked in the top ten supply about a sixth of the sample. The label giving this sample's treatment or condition can be read as: preoperative locoregional IRX-2 cytokine immunotherapy. Sequences were derived from tumor tissue, sampled after IRX-2 immunotherapy. Receptors were obtained from a human donor with breast cancer.

The V gene is TRBV4-1, the J gene TRBJ1-1; TRBD1 matches 9 bases. Germline CDR1 and CDR2: MGHRA and YSYEKL. V was pared by 1 base and J by 5 bases, with 2 bases of the junction left unmatched. The CDR3 is made up of 14 amino acids. The CDR3 protein is CASSQGQGGTEAFF. The CDR3 DNA follows: TGCGCCAGCAGCCAAGGACAGGGGGGGACTGAAGCTTTCTTT.

This CDR3 is CASSLTPLNTEAFF. CDR3 coding DNA: TGTGCCAGCAGCCTAACTCCCCTAAACACTGAAGCTTTCTTT. The J gene is TRBJ1-1, the V gene TRBV6-1; D remains unclear. The germline gives CDR1 MNHNS, CDR2 SASEGT. The CDR3 loop spans 14 amino acids. Trimming removed 6 bases at V and 2 bases at J, with 13 bases between.

V gene TRBV28 combines with J gene TRBJ2-7; 7 bases match TRBD2. The CDR3 runs to 17 residues. Trimming at V came to 7 bases and at J to 6 bases, leaving 21 bases not matched to a gene. In germline, CDR1 is MDHEN, CDR2 SYDVKM. In nucleotides, the CDR3 is TGTGCCAGCAAAGGAGGCGGGACTAACCTCAGAAGAGGCGAGCAGTACTTC. Translation gives CASKGGGTNLRRGEQYF. The whole variable domain, remainder taken from reference TRBV28 and TRBJ2-7, is DVKVTQSSRYLVKRTGEKVFLECVQDMDHENMFWYRQDPGLGLRLIYFSYDVKMKEKGDIPEGYSVSREKKERFSLILESASTNQTSMYLCASKGGGTNLRRGEQYFGPGTRLTVT.

The J gene is TRBJ2-3, the V gene TRBV7-6, with D unresolved. Trimming removed 6 bases at V and 1 base at J, with 14 bases between. The CDR3 is 15 amino acids. The germline gives CDR1 SGHVS, CDR2 FNYEAQ. This chain's CDR3 is CASSLQSGGTDTQYF. The CDR3 DNA sequence: TGTGCCAGCAGTCTACAGTCTGGGGGCACAGATACGCAGTATTTT. Combining the CDR3 with reference TRBV7-6 and TRBJ2-3 gives the whole variable domain GAGVSQSPRYKVTKRGQDVALRCDPISGHVSLYWYRQALGQGPEFLTYFNYEAQQDKSGLPNDRFSAERPEGSISTLTIQRTEQRDSAMYRCASSLQSGGTDTQYFGPGTRLTVL.